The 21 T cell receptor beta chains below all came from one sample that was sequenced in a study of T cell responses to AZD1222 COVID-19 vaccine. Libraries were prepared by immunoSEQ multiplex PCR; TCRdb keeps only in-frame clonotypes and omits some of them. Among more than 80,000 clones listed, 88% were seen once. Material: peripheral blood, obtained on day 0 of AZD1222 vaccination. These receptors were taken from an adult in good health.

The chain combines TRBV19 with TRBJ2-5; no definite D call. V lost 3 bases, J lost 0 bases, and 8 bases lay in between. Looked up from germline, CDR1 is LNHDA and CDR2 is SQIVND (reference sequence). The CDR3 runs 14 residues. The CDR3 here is CASSITSDQETQYF. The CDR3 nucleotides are TGTGCCAGTAGTATCACCAGCGACCAAGAGACCCAGTACTTC.

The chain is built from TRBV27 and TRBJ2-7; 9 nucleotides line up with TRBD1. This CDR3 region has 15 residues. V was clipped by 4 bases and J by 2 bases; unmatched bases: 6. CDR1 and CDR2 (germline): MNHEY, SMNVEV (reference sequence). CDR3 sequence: CASSSPHRGPYEQYF. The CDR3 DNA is TGTGCCAGCAGTTCCCCTCACAGGGGGCCCTACGAGCAGTACTTC.

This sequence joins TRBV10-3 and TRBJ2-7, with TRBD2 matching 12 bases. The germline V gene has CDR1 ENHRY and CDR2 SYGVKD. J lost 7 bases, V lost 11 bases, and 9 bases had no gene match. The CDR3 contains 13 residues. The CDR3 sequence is CAHQPSGRGEQYF. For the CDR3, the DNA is TGTGCCCACCAGCCTAGCGGGAGGGGGGAGCAGTACTTC.

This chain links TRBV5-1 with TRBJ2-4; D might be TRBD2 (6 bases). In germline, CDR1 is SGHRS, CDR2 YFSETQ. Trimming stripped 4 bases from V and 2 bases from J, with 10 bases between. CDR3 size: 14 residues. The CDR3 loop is CASSGGIPKNIQYF. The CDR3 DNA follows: TGCGCCAGCAGCGGCGGGATTCCCAAAAACATTCAGTACTTC.

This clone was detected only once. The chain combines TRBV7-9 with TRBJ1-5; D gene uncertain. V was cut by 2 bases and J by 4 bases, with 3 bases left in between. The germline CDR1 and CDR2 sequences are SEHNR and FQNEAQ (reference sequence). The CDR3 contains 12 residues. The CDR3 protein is CASSLLNQPQHF. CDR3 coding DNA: TGTGCCAGCAGCTTACTTAATCAGCCCCAGCATTTT.

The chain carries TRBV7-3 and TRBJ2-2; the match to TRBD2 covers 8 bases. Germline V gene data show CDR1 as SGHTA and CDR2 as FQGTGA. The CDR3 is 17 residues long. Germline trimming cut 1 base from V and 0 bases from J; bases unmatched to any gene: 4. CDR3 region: CASSLNRAGANTGELFF. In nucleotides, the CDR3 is TGTGCCAGCAGCTTAAATCGAGCGGGGGCGAACACCGGGGAGCTGTTTTTT.

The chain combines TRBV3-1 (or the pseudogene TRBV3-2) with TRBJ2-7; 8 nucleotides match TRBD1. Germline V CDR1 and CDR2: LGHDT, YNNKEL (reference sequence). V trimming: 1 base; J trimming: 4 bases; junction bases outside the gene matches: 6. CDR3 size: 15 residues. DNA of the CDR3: TGTGCCAGCAGCCAAGGTACAGGGGGACCATACGAGCAGTACTTC. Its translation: CASSQGTGGPYEQYF.

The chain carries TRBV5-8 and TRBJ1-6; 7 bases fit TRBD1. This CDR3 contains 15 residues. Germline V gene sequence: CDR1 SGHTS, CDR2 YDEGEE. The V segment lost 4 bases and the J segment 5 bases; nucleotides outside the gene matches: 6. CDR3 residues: CASSHGTANNSPLHF. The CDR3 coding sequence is TGTGCCAGCAGCCATGGGACAGCCAATAATTCACCCCTCCACTTT.

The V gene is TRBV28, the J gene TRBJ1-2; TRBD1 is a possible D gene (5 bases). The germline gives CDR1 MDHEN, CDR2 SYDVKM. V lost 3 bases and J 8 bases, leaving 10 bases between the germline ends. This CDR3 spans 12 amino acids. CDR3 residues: CASSLKGWGYTF. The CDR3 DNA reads TGTGCCAGCAGTTTGAAGGGGTGGGGCTACACCTTC.

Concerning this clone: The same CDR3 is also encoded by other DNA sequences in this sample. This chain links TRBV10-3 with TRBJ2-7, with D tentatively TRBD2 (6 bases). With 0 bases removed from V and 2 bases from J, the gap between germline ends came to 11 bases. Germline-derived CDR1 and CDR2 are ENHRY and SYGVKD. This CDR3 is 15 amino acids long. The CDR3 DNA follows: TGTGCCATCAGTGAGTCCTTGACTAGGACCTACGAGCAGTACTTC. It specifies CAISESLTRTYEQYF.

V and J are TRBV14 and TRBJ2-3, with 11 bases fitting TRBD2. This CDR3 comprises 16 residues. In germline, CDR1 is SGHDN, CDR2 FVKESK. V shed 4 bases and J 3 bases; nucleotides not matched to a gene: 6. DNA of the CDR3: TGTGCCAGCAGCCCCCATAGCGGGAGGGTTACAGATACGCAGTATTTT. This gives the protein CASSPHSGRVTDTQYF.

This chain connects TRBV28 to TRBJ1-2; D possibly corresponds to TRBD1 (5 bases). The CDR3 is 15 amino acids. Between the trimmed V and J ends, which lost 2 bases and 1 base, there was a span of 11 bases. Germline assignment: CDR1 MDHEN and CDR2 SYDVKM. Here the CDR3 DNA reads TGTGCCAGCAGTTTAGGGTCAGGGAGTAACTATGGCTACACCTTC. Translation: CASSLGSGSNYGYTF.

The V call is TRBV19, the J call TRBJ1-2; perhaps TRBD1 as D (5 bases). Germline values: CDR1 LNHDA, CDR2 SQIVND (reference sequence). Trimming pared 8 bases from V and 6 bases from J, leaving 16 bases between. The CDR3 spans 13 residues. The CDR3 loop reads CASPRPGGNGYTF. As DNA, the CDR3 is TGTGCCAGTCCCCGCCCGGGGGGAAATGGCTACACCTTC.

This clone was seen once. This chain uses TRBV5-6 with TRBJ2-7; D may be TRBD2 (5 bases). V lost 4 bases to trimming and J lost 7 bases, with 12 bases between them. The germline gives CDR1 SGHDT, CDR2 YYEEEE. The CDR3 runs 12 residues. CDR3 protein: CASSRWTGEQYF. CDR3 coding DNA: TGTGCCAGCAGCCGCTGGACTGGGGAGCAGTACTTC.

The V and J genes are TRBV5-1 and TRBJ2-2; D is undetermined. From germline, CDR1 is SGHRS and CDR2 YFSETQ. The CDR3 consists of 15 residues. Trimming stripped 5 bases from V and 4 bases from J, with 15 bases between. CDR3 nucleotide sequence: TGCGCCAGCAGACCAGGACGGAGTACCACCGGGGAGCTGTTTTTT. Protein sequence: CASRPGRSTTGELFF.

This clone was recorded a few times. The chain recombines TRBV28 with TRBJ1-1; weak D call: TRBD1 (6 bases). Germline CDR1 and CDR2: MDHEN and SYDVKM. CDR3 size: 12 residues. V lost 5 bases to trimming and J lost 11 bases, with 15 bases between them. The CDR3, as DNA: TGTGCCAGCAGTGCCCACAGGGTGTGGGCTTTCTTT. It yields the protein CASSAHRVWAFF.

The CDR3 coding sequence is TGTGCCGTGACTAGCGGGAGATTTGTCAATGAGCAGTTCTTC. Its protein is CAVTSGRFVNEQFF. The chain recombines TRBV30 with TRBJ2-1; 12 nucleotides align to TRBD2. Trimming cost V 8 bases and J 6 bases; bases outside gene matches: 8. Germline values: CDR1 GTSNPN, CDR2 SVGIG (reference sequence). This CDR3 region has 14 residues.

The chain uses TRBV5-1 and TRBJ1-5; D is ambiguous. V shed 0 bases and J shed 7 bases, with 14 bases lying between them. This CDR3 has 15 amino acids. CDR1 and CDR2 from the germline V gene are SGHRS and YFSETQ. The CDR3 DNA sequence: TGCGCCAGCAGCTTGGCCGCGGGGAGCGGGCAGCCCCAGCATTTT. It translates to CASSLAAGSGQPQHF.

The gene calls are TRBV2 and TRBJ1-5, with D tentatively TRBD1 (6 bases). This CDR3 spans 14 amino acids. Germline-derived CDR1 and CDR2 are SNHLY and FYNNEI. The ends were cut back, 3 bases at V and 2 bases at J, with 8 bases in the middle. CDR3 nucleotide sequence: TGTGCCAGCAGTGACAGGGGCGGCAATCAGCCCCAGCATTTT. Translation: CASSDRGGNQPQHF.

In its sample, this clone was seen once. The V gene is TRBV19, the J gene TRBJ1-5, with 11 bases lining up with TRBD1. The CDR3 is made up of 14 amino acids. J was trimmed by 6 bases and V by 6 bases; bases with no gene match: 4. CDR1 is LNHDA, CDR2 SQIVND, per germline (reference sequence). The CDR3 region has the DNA TGTGCCAGTAGGGACGGGACAGGGGGTCAGCCCCAGCATTTT. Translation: CASRDGTGGQPQHF.

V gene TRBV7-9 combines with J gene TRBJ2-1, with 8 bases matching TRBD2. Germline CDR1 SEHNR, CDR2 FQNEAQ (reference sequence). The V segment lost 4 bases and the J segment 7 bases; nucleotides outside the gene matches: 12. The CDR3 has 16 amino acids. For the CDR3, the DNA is TGTGCCAGCAGCTCCAATATAGCGGGAAGGGATAATGAGCAGTTCTTC. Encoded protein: CASSSNIAGRDNEQFF.